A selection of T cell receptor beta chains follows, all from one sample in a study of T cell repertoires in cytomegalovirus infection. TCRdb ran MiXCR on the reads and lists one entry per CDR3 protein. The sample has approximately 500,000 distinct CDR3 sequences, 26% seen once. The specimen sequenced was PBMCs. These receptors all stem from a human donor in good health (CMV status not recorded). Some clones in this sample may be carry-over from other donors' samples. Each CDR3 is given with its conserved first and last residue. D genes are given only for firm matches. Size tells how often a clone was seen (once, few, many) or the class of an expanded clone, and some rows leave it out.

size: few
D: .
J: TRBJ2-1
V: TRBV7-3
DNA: TGTGCCAGCAGCTTAAGTGGGACCAATGAGCAGTTCTTC
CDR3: CASSLSGTNEQFF

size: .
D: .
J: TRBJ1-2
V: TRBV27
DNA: TGTGCCAGCAGTTTATCGATAGGATGGCGGAACTATGGCTACACCTTC
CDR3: CASSLSIGWRNYGYTF

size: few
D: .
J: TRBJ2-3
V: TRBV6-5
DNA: TGTGCCAGCAGTACCCCCTCGGTGGGAGGTAACACAGATACGCAGTATTTT
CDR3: CASSTPSVGGNTDTQYF

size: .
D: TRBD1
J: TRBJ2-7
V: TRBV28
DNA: TGTGCCAGCAGTCCCCTCCAGGGGGCTAATTACGAGCAGTACTTC
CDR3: CASSPLQGANYEQYF

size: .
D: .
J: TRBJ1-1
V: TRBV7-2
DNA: TGTGCCAGCAGCTTAGCGGGCTCGGGGGTGAACACTGAAGCTTTCTTT
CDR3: CASSLAGSGVNTEAFF

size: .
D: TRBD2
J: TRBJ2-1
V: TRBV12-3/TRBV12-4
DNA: TGTGCCAGCAGGATTAGCGGGAGGGCCATAACTGGAGAGCAGTTCTTC
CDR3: CASRISGRAITGEQFF

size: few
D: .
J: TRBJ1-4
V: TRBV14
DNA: TGTGCCAGCAGCCAAGATCTCGGGACAACTAATGAAAAACTGTTTTTT
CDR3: CASSQDLGTTNEKLFF

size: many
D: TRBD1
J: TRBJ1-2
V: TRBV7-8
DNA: TGTGCCAGCAGCACCCGAGGCCAGGGACAGCCGTATGGCTACACCTTC
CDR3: CASSTRGQGQPYGYTF

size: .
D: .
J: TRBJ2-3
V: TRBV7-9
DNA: TGTGCCAGCAGCTTAGGCCACAGGGAAACAGATACGCAGTATTTT
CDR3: CASSLGHRETDTQYF

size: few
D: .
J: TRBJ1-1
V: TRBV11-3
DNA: TGTGCCAGCAACCATGGGGGGAGCGGATATTTGAACACTGAAGCTTTCTTT
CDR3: CASNHGGSGYLNTEAFF

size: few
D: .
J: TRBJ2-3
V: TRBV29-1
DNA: TGCAGCGTCCGGGACCATAGCACAGATACGCAGTATTTT
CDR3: CSVRDHSTDTQYF

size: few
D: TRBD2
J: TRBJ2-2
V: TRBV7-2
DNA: TGTGCCAGCAGCCGGGGGTCTATAGCGGGACCGATCGGGGAGCTGTTTTTT
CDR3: CASSRGSIAGPIGELFF

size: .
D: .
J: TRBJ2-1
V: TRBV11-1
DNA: TGTGCCAGCAGCTTAGTTCTGAGTTCCTGGGGCGACAATGAGCAGTTCTTC
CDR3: CASSLVLSSWGDNEQFF

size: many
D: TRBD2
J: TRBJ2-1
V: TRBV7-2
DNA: TGTGCCAGCAGCTTAGCGCCACTAGCGGGACTTAGTAACAATGAGCAGTTCTTC
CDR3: CASSLAPLAGLSNNEQFF

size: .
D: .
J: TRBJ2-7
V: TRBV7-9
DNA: TGTGCCAGCAGCCCGGGACGGATCTACGAGCAGTACTTC
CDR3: CASSPGRIYEQYF

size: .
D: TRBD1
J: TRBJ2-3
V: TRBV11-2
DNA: TGTGCCAGCAGCTTGGACAGGACCACAGATACGCAGTATTTT
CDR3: CASSLDRTTDTQYF

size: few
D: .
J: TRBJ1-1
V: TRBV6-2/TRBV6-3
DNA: TGTGCCAGCAGTTACGGCTTTGGGGCTGAAGCTTTCTTT
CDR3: CASSYGFGAEAFF

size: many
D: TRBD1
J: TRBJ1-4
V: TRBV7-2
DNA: TGTGCCAGCAGCTTCGGACAGGGGAGAAAACTGTTTTTT
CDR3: CASSFGQGRKLFF

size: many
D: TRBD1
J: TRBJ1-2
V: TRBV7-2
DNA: TGTGCCAGCAGTCCTACAGGGGGCTCTGGCTACACCTTC
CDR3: CASSPTGGSGYTF

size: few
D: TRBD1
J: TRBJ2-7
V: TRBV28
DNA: TGTGCCAGCAGTCGACAGGGCTACTACGAGCAGTACTTC
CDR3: CASSRQGYYEQYF

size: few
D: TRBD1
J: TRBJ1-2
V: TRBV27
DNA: TGTGCCAGCAGCCCTTATGGACAGGGGGCGGTTGGCTACACCTTC
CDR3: CASSPYGQGAVGYTF

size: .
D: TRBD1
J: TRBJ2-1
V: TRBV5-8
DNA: TGTGCCAGCAGCTCTGGGACAGTAAGCTCCTACAATGAGCAGTTCTTC
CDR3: CASSSGTVSSYNEQFF

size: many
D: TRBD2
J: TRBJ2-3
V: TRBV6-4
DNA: TGTGCCAGCAGTGAGCGGGAGGGCACAGATACGCAGTATTTT
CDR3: CASSEREGTDTQYF

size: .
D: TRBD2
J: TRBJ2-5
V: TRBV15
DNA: TGTGCCACCAGCAGAGAAGGCGGGAGCTACGTAGAGACCCAGTACTTC
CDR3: CATSREGGSYVETQYF

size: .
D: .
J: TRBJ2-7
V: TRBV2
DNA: TGTGCCAGCAGTGCGAACGGGGACTCCTACGAGCAGTACTTC
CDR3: CASSANGDSYEQYF

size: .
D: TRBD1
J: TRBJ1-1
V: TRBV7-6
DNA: TGTGCCAGCAGCATTCAGGGGGCCGGGAACACTGAAGCTTTCTTT
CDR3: CASSIQGAGNTEAFF

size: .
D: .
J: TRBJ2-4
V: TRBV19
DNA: TGTGCCAGTAACCGGGACATATCCAAAAACATTCAGTACTTC
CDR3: CASNRDISKNIQYF

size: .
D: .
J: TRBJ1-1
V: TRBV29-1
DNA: TGCAGCCTCGAAGGGGTCTCCACTGAAGCTTTCTTT
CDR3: CSLEGVSTEAFF

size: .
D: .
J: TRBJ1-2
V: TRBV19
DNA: TGTGCCAGTAATGCTCCCCTCCGGGGAAAGGGCTATGGCTACACCTTC
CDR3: CASNAPLRGKGYGYTF

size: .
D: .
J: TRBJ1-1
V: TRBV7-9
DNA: TGTGCCAGCAGCTCGCCCACGACAGTGAACACTGAAGCTTTCTTT
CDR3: CASSSPTTVNTEAFF

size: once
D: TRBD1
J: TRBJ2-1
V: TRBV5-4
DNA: TGTGCCAGCAGCCCCAGGGGACAGGGATCGATCAATGAGCAGTTCTTC
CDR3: CASSPRGQGSINEQFF

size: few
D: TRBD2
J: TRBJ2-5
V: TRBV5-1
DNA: TGCGCCAGCAGCTCGGGACTAGCGGGACGGCAAGAGACCCAGTACTTC
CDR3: CASSSGLAGRQETQYF

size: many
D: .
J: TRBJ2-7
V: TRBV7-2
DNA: TGTGCCAGCAGCTCCCCACTAGGGTCCTACGAGCAGTACTTC
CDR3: CASSSPLGSYEQYF

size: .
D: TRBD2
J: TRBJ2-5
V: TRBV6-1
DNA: TGTGCCAGCGGGGTAGCGGGAGGAAGCCAAGAGACCCAGTACTTC
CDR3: CASGVAGGSQETQYF

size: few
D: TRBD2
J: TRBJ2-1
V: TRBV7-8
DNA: TGTGCCAGCAGCTTAAGGACTAGCGGGAGCAGCTCCTACAATGAGCAGTTCTTC
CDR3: CASSLRTSGSSSYNEQFF

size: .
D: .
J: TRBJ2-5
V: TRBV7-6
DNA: TGTGCCAGCAGCTTTTCCCGGGGCCCCCAAGAGACCCAGTACTTC
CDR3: CASSFSRGPQETQYF

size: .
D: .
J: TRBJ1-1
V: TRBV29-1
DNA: TGCAGCGTTGAAACCGGCGTTGGCACTGAAGCTTTCTTT
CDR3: CSVETGVGTEAFF

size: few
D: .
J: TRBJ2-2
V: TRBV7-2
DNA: TGTGCCAGCAGCCGGAGTAGGGCCGGGGAGCTGTTTTTT
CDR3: CASSRSRAGELFF

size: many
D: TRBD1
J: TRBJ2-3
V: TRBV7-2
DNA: TGTGCCAGCAGCTCAGGACAGGGCGAATGGGGAGATACGCAGTATTTT
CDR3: CASSSGQGEWGDTQYF

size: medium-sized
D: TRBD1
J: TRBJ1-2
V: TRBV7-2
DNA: TGTGCCAGCAGCCCCTCCCCCGGGACAGACCCTATTGGGACCTTC
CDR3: CASSPSPGTDPIGTF